One sample yielded the 4 T cell receptor beta chains listed below, sequenced in a study of cytomegalovirus exposure and HLA in healthy donors. Assay used: immunoSEQ multiplex PCR; TCRdb lists only in-frame clones, some missing. The table records about 330,000 clones, 70% to 90% of them present only once. The sample was PBMCs. Receptor source: a young woman in good health and CMV-seronegative.

The V gene is TRBV5-4, the J gene TRBJ2-2; TRBD2 agrees at 13 bases. After removal of 3 bases from V and 3 bases from J, the junction contained 2 bases not matched to a gene. CDR3 length equals 16 residues. Germline V gene sequence: CDR1 SGHNT, CDR2 YYREEE (reference sequence). The CDR3 loop reads CASSYGLAGDTGELFF. The CDR3, as DNA: TGTGCCAGCAGCTATGGACTAGCGGGAGACACCGGGGAGCTGTTTTTT.

This chain joins TRBV28 and TRBJ2-7; 7 nucleotides agree with TRBD2. Germline values: CDR1 MDHEN, CDR2 SYDVKM. This CDR3 contains 16 residues. Trimming at V came to 2 bases and at J to 3 bases, leaving 10 bases not matched to a gene. The CDR3 sequence: CASSLHGEGRDYEQYF. The CDR3 DNA follows: TGTGCCAGCAGTTTACACGGGGAGGGGAGGGACTACGAGCAGTACTTC.

CDR3 in DNA: TGTGCCAGCAAGAGCACCGGGGAGCTGTTTTTT. Translating it yields CASKSTGELFF. The rearrangement links TRBV5-4 to TRBJ2-2; D not certain. Germline CDR1 reads SGHNT; CDR2 reads YYREEE (reference sequence). This CDR3 has 11 amino acids. The ends were cut back, 6 bases at V and 4 bases at J, with 4 bases in the middle.

The chain is built from TRBV12-5 and TRBJ2-7, with 12 nucleotides matching TRBD2. After removal of 5 bases from V and 5 bases from J, the junction contained 7 bases not matched to a gene. The CDR3 has 15 amino acids. Germline V CDR1 and CDR2: LGHNT, FRNRAP. The CDR3 nucleotides are TGTGCTAGTGGTCTCGGACTAGCGGGATCTCACGAGCAGTACTTC. It specifies CASGLGLAGSHEQYF.